Each of the 9 T cell receptor beta chains below was sequenced from the same sample in a study of T cell responses to AZD1222 COVID-19 vaccine. Assay: immunoSEQ multiplex PCR; the TCRdb copy retains only in-frame clones and omits some. There are about 120,000 clones in the sample; around 85% occur only once, and more than 7.5% lies in the top ten. The sequencing here drew on peripheral blood, taken on day 0 of AZD1222 vaccination. Receptors were obtained from an adult in good health.

This clone has just one count. This chain links TRBV5-6 with TRBJ2-7, with 7 bases that match TRBD1. J gave up 3 bases and V 4 bases, and 7 bases lay outside the gene matches. The CDR3 sequence is 14 residues long. Germline CDR1 reads SGHDT; CDR2 reads YYEEEE. The CDR3 DNA sequence: TGTGCCAGCAGCCACACAGGGGTTCGCTACGAGCAGTACTTC. Translated, it gives CASSHTGVRYEQYF. Combining the CDR3 with reference TRBV5-6 and TRBJ2-7 gives the whole variable domain DAGVTQSPTHLIKTRGQQVTLRCSPKSGHDTVSWYQQALGQGPQFIFQYYEEEERQRGNFPDRFSGHQFPNYSSELNVNALLLGDSALYLCASSHTGVRYEQYFGPGTRLTVT.

The gene calls are TRBV29-1 and TRBJ2-1, with 12 bases lining up with TRBD2. This CDR3 has 18 amino acids. The germline gives CDR1 SQVTM, CDR2 ANQGSEA. The V segment lost 7 bases and the J segment 4 bases; nucleotides outside the gene matches: 17. The CDR3 reads CSAPGAGTGTSGYNEQFF. The CDR3 DNA sequence: TGCAGCGCACCGGGGGCCGGGACCGGGACTAGCGGGTACAATGAGCAGTTCTTC.

This chain uses TRBV4-3 with TRBJ1-2, with 10 bases lining up with TRBD1. The CDR3 has 18 amino acids. The V and J ends lost 0 bases and 4 bases, in that order; junction bases with no gene match: 11. Per the germline V gene, CDR1 is LGHNA and CDR2 is YSLEER. The CDR3 bases are TGCGCCAGCAGCCAAGATTATCCCGGACAGGGGGGTTTCTATGGCTACACCTTC. Its protein is CASSQDYPGQGGFYGYTF.

The chain recombines TRBV14 with TRBJ2-1; D unclear. Trimming removed 4 bases at V and 0 bases at J, with 16 bases between. CDR1 is SGHDN and CDR2 is FVKESK in the germline V gene. The CDR3 extends over 17 amino acids. The CDR3 sequence: CASSPTGFTNSYNEQFF. DNA for the CDR3: TGTGCCAGCAGCCCGACTGGTTTCACTAACTCCTACAATGAGCAGTTCTTC.

This chain connects TRBV28 to TRBJ2-2, with a weak D call TRBD2 (5 bases). CDR3 length: 14 residues. The V end was cut by 2 bases, the J end by 5 bases, with 9 bases between. From germline, CDR1 is MDHEN and CDR2 SYDVKM. CDR3 DNA sequence: TGTGCCAGCAGTTTAGAGGGCCGGACCGGGGAGCTGTTTTTT. Protein: CASSLEGRTGELFF. Variable domain in full (rest from reference TRBV28 and TRBJ2-2): DVKVTQSSRYLVKRTGEKVFLECVQDMDHENMFWYRQDPGLGLRLIYFSYDVKMKEKGDIPEGYSVSREKKERFSLILESASTNQTSMYLCASSLEGRTGELFFGEGSRLTVL.

V usage is TRBV7-6 and J usage is TRBJ2-1, with D possibly TRBD2 on 6 matching bases. Germline CDR1 reads SGHVS; CDR2 reads FNYEAQ. V was pared by 5 bases and J by 1 base, with 15 bases between. The CDR3 consists of 16 residues. DNA for the CDR3: TGTGCCAGCAGCGCGGGACCTCCCACTTCCTACAATGAGCAGTTCTTC. It yields the protein CASSAGPPTSYNEQFF.

This clone was counted only a few times. The chain employs TRBV3-1 (or the pseudogene TRBV3-2) and TRBJ1-2; D gene ambiguous. Germline CDR1 and CDR2: LGHDT and YNNKEL (reference sequence). Trimming pared 2 bases from V and 6 bases from J, leaving 7 bases between. The CDR3 has 12 residues. The CDR3: CASSQTADGYTF. CDR3 in DNA: TGTGCCAGCAGCCAAACCGCCGATGGCTACACCTTC.

The CDR3 reads CASSDGTGGLNTEAFF. CDR3 DNA sequence: TGCGCCAGCAGCGACGGGACAGGGGGCTTGAACACTGAAGCTTTCTTT. The chain carries TRBV5-1 and TRBJ1-1, with TRBD1 identical over 12 bases. Germline CDR1 SGHRS, CDR2 YFSETQ. The J segment lost 0 bases and the V segment lost 4 bases, leaving 4 bases of the junction unmatched. The CDR3 is 16 amino acids.

This chain connects TRBV6-2 or TRBV6-3 to TRBJ2-4; 10 bases are shared with TRBD1. The CDR3 has 16 residues. Trimming took 0 bases from V and 3 from J; bases not matched to a gene: 2. Germline loops: CDR1 MNHEY, CDR2 SVGEGT. CDR3 in DNA: TGTGCCAGCAGTTACTCCGGGACAGGGGACAAAAACATTCAGTACTTC. It is translated as CASSYSGTGDKNIQYF.